The 2 T cell receptor beta chains below all came from one sample that was sequenced in a study of CD8 T cells in Susac syndrome. Random hexamers served to reverse transcribe about 0.5 to 1 ug RNA. TCRdb re-called the immunoSEQ multiplex PCR reads with MiXCR, one entry per CDR3 protein. The table includes about 250,000 distinct CDR3 sequences, over 85% detected once. The sequencing input was CD4+ T cells from PBMCs. These receptors were collected from a human donor with multiple sclerosis.

This clonotype was picked up one time. The chain joins TRBV20-1 to TRBJ2-5; D is undetermined. Germline CDR1 reads DFQATT; CDR2 reads SNEGSKA (reference sequence). V was cut by 5 bases and J by 4 bases, with 20 bases left in between. This CDR3 has 15 amino acids. CDR3 nucleotides: TGCAGTGCTTACACCCGGTACCCCTCAGGAGAGACCCAGTACTTC. Translation gives CSAYTRYPSGETQYF.

This chain joins TRBV2 and TRBJ2-5; no clear D gene. V was shortened by 4 bases and J by 2 bases, with 5 bases between the two germline ends. The CDR3 length is 12 residues. Germline loops: CDR1 SNHLY, CDR2 FYNNEI. CDR3 sequence (DNA): TGTGCCAGCAGTGCACAGCAAGAGACCCAGTACTTC. Its protein is CASSAQQETQYF. The variable domain in full, completed from reference TRBV2 and TRBJ2-5, reads EPEVTQTPSHQVTQMGQEVILRCVPISNHLYFYWYRQILGQKVEFLVSFYNNEISEKSEIFDDQFSVERPDGSNFTLKIRSTKLEDSAMYFCASSAQQETQYFGPGTRLLVL.